This T cell receptor (beta chain) was sequenced during a study of primary melanoma T cells and metastatic recurrence (TCRdb year 2020). About the full investigation: The cohort comprised under 200 primary melanomas of stage T2 to T4, with thickness greater than 1 mm. The T-cell fraction measured by TCR beta sequencing was compared against progression-free survival as the clinical outcome. Histopathological grading of tumor-infiltrating lymphocytes was compared with the sequencing-derived T-cell fraction. The study examined whether T-cell fraction and T-cell repertoire clonality in primary melanoma tumors predicted patient outcome. Points the paper makes about the study in general: The authors framed an effective T-cell-mediated antitumor response in primary melanoma only as a suggestion, not a demonstrated mechanism. Progression-free survival was reportedly predicted by the tumor T-cell fraction independently of age, mitotic rate, ulceration and thickness. Reportedly, adding T-cell fraction to tumor thickness improved progression-free survival prediction more than adding any other histopathological variable did. A T-cell fraction greater than 20% appeared to be protective whatever the ulceration status, mitotic rate or nodal disease.

Receptor amplification or capture employed the immunoSEQ multiplex PCR assay. Primary melanoma tumor tissue was subjected to high-throughput sequencing of the T-cell receptor beta chain. Per the source publication's procedure: Among the repertoire analyses were the distribution of insertions and deletions and the sharing of TCRB CDR3 between samples. A gradient-boosted model ranked how well the T-cell fraction predicted outcome compared with histopathological variables. As stored in TCRdb, this immuneACCESS dataset retains in-frame rearrangements with V and J assigned. A fraction of the clones does not appear; measured against another copy, unresolved V genes explain less than half of the discrepancy, and the remainder lacks a known reason. Clone size and V and J calls were adopted from that table, with D and trimming inferred from the DNA. For this sample there are roughly 300 clones; roughly 80% appear just once. Together, the top ten hold approximately 26% of the sample.

The primary melanoma of each patient had been surgically resected and was considered potentially curable but at risk of metastatic recurrence. This clone was seen a handful of times. What this receptor recognizes is not known. Base quality data are lacking; no much larger clone is found one base away. Sequenced material: melanoma tumor tissue. This clonotype originated in a human donor with melanoma.

In nucleotides, the sequence is TGTGCCAGCAGCACCGGAGGAACAGATACGCAGTATTTT. The encoded protein is CASSTGGTDTQYF. This chain is built from TRBV7-2 and TRBJ2-3, and the D gene may be TRBD2, 5 bases matching. From the cysteine through the phenylalanine, the CDR3 covers 13 amino acids. Only the CDR3 portion is preserved as DNA: 39 bases, with reading frame beginning at the first base. Trimming removed 5 bases from V and 3 bases from J, leaving 9 bases between the germline ends. CDR1 and CDR2 were assigned from the germline V gene as SGHTA and FQGNSA.